This is a list of T cell receptor beta chains from one sample in a study of T cell responses to AZD1222 COVID-19 vaccine. The assay was immunoSEQ multiplex PCR, and TCRdb's table has in-frame clones only and misses some. The sample shows 77,000 or so clones, over 75% of them seen only once. The specimen was peripheral blood, collected on day 0 of AZD1222 vaccination. The receptors come from an adult in good health. The CDR3 runs from the conserved cysteine through the conserved F or W. The D gene is left open where the match is weak. Some rows mark clone size as missing; the rest say once, few, many or name a class of expanded clone.

CDR3 protein: CASSLPGSNYGYTF; CDR3 DNA: TGTGCCAGCAGCTTACCTGGCTCCAACTATGGCTACACCTTC; J gene: TRBJ1-2; D gene: -; clone size: -; V gene: TRBV7-2
CDR3 protein: CASSQDWTSGVGGETQYF; CDR3 DNA: TGTGCCAGCAGCCAAGATTGGACTAGCGGAGTTGGGGGGGAGACCCAGTACTTC; J gene: TRBJ2-5; D gene: TRBD2; clone size: -; V gene: TRBV3-1/TRBV3-2
CDR3 protein: CATKREVGTGELFF; CDR3 DNA: TGCGCCACTAAGCGGGAAGTCGGCACCGGGGAGCTGTTTTTT; J gene: TRBJ2-2; D gene: TRBD2; clone size: -; V gene: TRBV5-1
CDR3 protein: CASSWDWEGQQETQYF; CDR3 DNA: TGTGCCAGCAGTTGGGACTGGGAGGGGCAGCAAGAGACCCAGTACTTC; J gene: TRBJ2-5; D gene: TRBD2; clone size: -; V gene: TRBV28
CDR3 protein: CASSDTRLLRETQYF; CDR3 DNA: TGTGCCAGCAGCGACACCAGACTTTTAAGGGAGACCCAGTACTTC; J gene: TRBJ2-5; D gene: -; clone size: -; V gene: TRBV7-2
CDR3 protein: CSVEAASTDTQYF; CDR3 DNA: TGCAGCGTTGAAGCGGCCTCCACAGATACGCAGTATTTT; J gene: TRBJ2-3; D gene: -; clone size: -; V gene: TRBV29-1
CDR3 protein: CASSDRTVYNEQFF; CDR3 DNA: TGTGCCAGTAGTGACAGGACAGTCTACAATGAGCAGTTCTTC; J gene: TRBJ2-1; D gene: -; clone size: -; V gene: TRBV2
CDR3 protein: CASSWVQGSSYEQYF; CDR3 DNA: TGTGCCAGCAGCTGGGTTCAGGGTAGCTCTTACGAGCAGTACTTC; J gene: TRBJ2-7; D gene: -; clone size: -; V gene: TRBV5-5
CDR3 protein: CASTPDRSGNTIYF; CDR3 DNA: TGTGCCAGTACCCCGGACAGATCTGGAAACACCATATATTTT; J gene: TRBJ1-3; D gene: -; clone size: -; V gene: TRBV19
CDR3 protein: CASNPADRGGTEAFF; CDR3 DNA: TGTGCCAGCAACCCCGCGGACAGGGGGGGAACTGAAGCTTTCTTT; J gene: TRBJ1-1; D gene: TRBD1; clone size: -; V gene: TRBV28
CDR3 protein: CASSQLRGTGTLKSGYTF; CDR3 DNA: TGTGCCAGCAGCCAGCTACGCGGGACAGGGACTTTAAAGTCTGGCTACACCTTC; J gene: TRBJ1-2; D gene: TRBD1; clone size: -; V gene: TRBV3-1/TRBV3-2
CDR3 protein: CASSPPRLNTGELFF; CDR3 DNA: TGTGCCAGCTCACCACCGCGACTGAACACCGGGGAGCTGTTTTTT; J gene: TRBJ2-2; D gene: -; clone size: -; V gene: TRBV18
CDR3 protein: CSASPRTGGDGKGYTF; CDR3 DNA: TGCAGTGCTAGTCCTAGAACAGGGGGCGACGGAAAAGGCTACACCTTC; J gene: TRBJ1-2; D gene: TRBD1; clone size: -; V gene: TRBV20-1
CDR3 protein: CASSSGDGDNSPLHF; CDR3 DNA: TGTGCCAGCAGTTCTGGGGACGGAGATAATTCACCCCTCCACTTT; J gene: TRBJ1-6; D gene: -; clone size: few; V gene: TRBV28
CDR3 protein: CASNWAGSTDTQYF; CDR3 DNA: TGTGCCAGCAACTGGGCAGGTAGCACAGATACGCAGTATTTT; J gene: TRBJ2-3; D gene: -; clone size: -; V gene: TRBV6-5
CDR3 protein: CASSRDRGETQYF; CDR3 DNA: TGTGCCAGCTCCCGGGACAGGGGAGAGACCCAGTACTTC; J gene: TRBJ2-5; D gene: TRBD1; clone size: -; V gene: TRBV28
CDR3 protein: CASSPGTGNEKLFF; CDR3 DNA: TGTGCCAGCAGCCCAGGGACAGGGAATGAAAAACTGTTTTTT; J gene: TRBJ1-4; D gene: TRBD1; clone size: -; V gene: TRBV7-2
CDR3 protein: CASSLRVSSISGNTIYF; CDR3 DNA: TGTGCCAGCAGCTTGAGGGTCAGCTCGATCTCTGGAAACACCATATATTTT; J gene: TRBJ1-3; D gene: -; clone size: once; V gene: TRBV5-6
CDR3 protein: CASRSAGGANEQFF; CDR3 DNA: TGTGCCAGCAGGTCCGCCGGGGGGGCAAATGAGCAGTTCTTC; J gene: TRBJ2-1; D gene: TRBD2; clone size: -; V gene: TRBV27
CDR3 protein: CASSYTGGPPDEQYF; CDR3 DNA: TGTGCCAGCAGTTATACGGGAGGTCCCCCGGACGAGCAGTACTTC; J gene: TRBJ2-7; D gene: TRBD2; clone size: -; V gene: TRBV6-2/TRBV6-3
CDR3 protein: CASSIRGRISEAFF; CDR3 DNA: TGTGCCAGTTCGATCAGGGGAAGAATTTCTGAAGCTTTCTTT; J gene: TRBJ1-1; D gene: -; clone size: -; V gene: TRBV27
CDR3 protein: CSVASHGGSSYNEQFF; CDR3 DNA: TGCAGCGTTGCGAGTCACGGGGGGAGCTCCTACAATGAGCAGTTCTTC; J gene: TRBJ2-1; D gene: TRBD2; clone size: -; V gene: TRBV29-1
CDR3 protein: CASRELVFVTDTQYF; CDR3 DNA: TGCGCCAGCAGGGAACTAGTTTTCGTGACAGATACGCAGTATTTT; J gene: TRBJ2-3; D gene: -; clone size: once; V gene: TRBV5-1
CDR3 protein: CASSLVAGAYEQYF; CDR3 DNA: TGCGCCAGCAGCTTGGTCGCGGGAGCCTACGAGCAGTACTTC; J gene: TRBJ2-7; D gene: TRBD2; clone size: -; V gene: TRBV5-1
CDR3 protein: CASLTRPGLADNGYQETQYF; CDR3 DNA: TGTGCCAGCCTAACAAGACCGGGACTAGCGGACAATGGGTACCAAGAGACCCAGTACTTC; J gene: TRBJ2-5; D gene: TRBD2; clone size: -; V gene: TRBV3-1/TRBV3-2
CDR3 protein: CASSQSVETQYF; CDR3 DNA: TGTGCCAGCAGCCAATCGGTCGAGACCCAGTACTTC; J gene: TRBJ2-5; D gene: -; clone size: -; V gene: TRBV16
CDR3 protein: CASSYPNSPLHF; CDR3 DNA: TGTGCCAGCAGTTACCCTAATTCACCCCTCCACTTT; J gene: TRBJ1-6; D gene: -; clone size: -; V gene: TRBV6-5
CDR3 protein: CASSFNRDRVQYF; CDR3 DNA: TGTGCCAGCAGCTTTAACAGGGATCGAGTGCAGTACTTC; J gene: TRBJ2-7; D gene: -; clone size: -; V gene: TRBV7-2
CDR3 protein: CASSLRLIRSGRGTGELFF; CDR3 DNA: TGTGCCAGCAGTTTACGGCTGATCAGAAGCGGGAGGGGGACCGGGGAGCTGTTTTTT; J gene: TRBJ2-2; D gene: TRBD2; clone size: -; V gene: TRBV28
CDR3 protein: CASSPEAGYSNQPQHF; CDR3 DNA: TGTGCCAGCAGTCCGGAGGCAGGTTATAGCAATCAGCCCCAGCATTTT; J gene: TRBJ1-5; D gene: -; clone size: -; V gene: TRBV27
CDR3 protein: CASSQERMGSREAYNEQFF; CDR3 DNA: TGTGCCAGCAGCCAAGAACGGATGGGGTCCCGCGAGGCCTACAATGAGCAGTTCTTC; J gene: TRBJ2-1; D gene: -; clone size: -; V gene: TRBV3-1/TRBV3-2
CDR3 protein: CASSLSGTSEPDTQYF; CDR3 DNA: TGTGCCAGCAGTCTCTCCGGGACTAGCGAGCCAGATACGCAGTATTTT; J gene: TRBJ2-3; D gene: TRBD2; clone size: -; V gene: TRBV28
CDR3 protein: CASTDGENEKLFF; CDR3 DNA: TGTGCCAGCACCGACGGTGAGAATGAAAAACTGTTTTTT; J gene: TRBJ1-4; D gene: -; clone size: -; V gene: TRBV7-9
CDR3 protein: CASSLAGTATNEKLFF; CDR3 DNA: TGCGCCAGCAGCTTGGCAGGGACGGCAACTAATGAAAAACTGTTTTTT; J gene: TRBJ1-4; D gene: -; clone size: once; V gene: TRBV5-1
CDR3 protein: CASSLGTAGYGYTF; CDR3 DNA: TGTGCCAGCAGCTTAGGGACAGCGGGCTATGGCTACACCTTC; J gene: TRBJ1-2; D gene: -; clone size: once; V gene: TRBV7-9
CDR3 protein: CASTQGRGDIDTQYF; CDR3 DNA: TGCGCCAGCACCCAGGGCAGGGGGGACATAGATACGCAGTATTTT; J gene: TRBJ2-3; D gene: -; clone size: -; V gene: TRBV4-1
CDR3 protein: CASSLTGLTEAFF; CDR3 DNA: TGTGCCAGCAGCTTGACAGGGCTCACTGAAGCTTTCTTT; J gene: TRBJ1-1; D gene: -; clone size: -; V gene: TRBV5-4
CDR3 protein: CASSQARLAAYNEQFF; CDR3 DNA: TGCGCCAGCAGCCAAGCAAGACTAGCGGCCTACAATGAGCAGTTCTTC; J gene: TRBJ2-1; D gene: TRBD2; clone size: -; V gene: TRBV4-3
CDR3 protein: CASSLVYRTEDTQYF; CDR3 DNA: TGCGCCAGCAGCTTGGTATACCGGACTGAAGATACGCAGTATTTT; J gene: TRBJ2-3; D gene: -; clone size: -; V gene: TRBV5-1
CDR3 protein: CATSRVHSPGTSGRSTDTQYF; CDR3 DNA: TGTGCCACCAGCAGAGTCCATTCCCCGGGGACTAGCGGGAGGAGCACAGATACGCAGTATTTT; J gene: TRBJ2-3; D gene: TRBD2; clone size: -; V gene: TRBV15
CDR3 protein: CASSFRRGYTEAFF; CDR3 DNA: TGTGCCAGCAGTTTCCGCAGGGGGTACACTGAAGCTTTCTTT; J gene: TRBJ1-1; D gene: TRBD1; clone size: -; V gene: TRBV28
CDR3 protein: CASSYTQGTSGELFF; CDR3 DNA: TGTGCCAGCAGTTACACACAGGGGACGTCGGGGGAGCTGTTTTTT; J gene: TRBJ2-2; D gene: TRBD1; clone size: -; V gene: TRBV6-5
CDR3 protein: CASSEDRGPTYEQYF; CDR3 DNA: TGTGCCAGCAGCGAGGACAGGGGGCCAACCTACGAGCAGTACTTC; J gene: TRBJ2-7; D gene: TRBD1; clone size: -; V gene: TRBV9
CDR3 protein: CASSQWRGFGNNEQFF; CDR3 DNA: TGTGCCAGCAGCCAATGGCGGGGATTCGGCAACAATGAGCAGTTCTTC; J gene: TRBJ2-1; D gene: -; clone size: -; V gene: TRBV3-1/TRBV3-2
CDR3 protein: CAVRDNDQPQHF; CDR3 DNA: TGTGCCGTCCGGGACAACGATCAGCCCCAGCATTTT; J gene: TRBJ1-5; D gene: -; clone size: -; V gene: TRBV2
CDR3 protein: CASSAWTGGEGEAFF; CDR3 DNA: TGTGCCAGCAGCGCTTGGACAGGGGGCGAGGGTGAAGCTTTCTTT; J gene: TRBJ1-1; D gene: TRBD1; clone size: -; V gene: TRBV9
CDR3 protein: CASTSGKVDEKLFF; CDR3 DNA: TGCGCCAGCACCTCAGGGAAGGTAGATGAAAAACTGTTTTTT; J gene: TRBJ1-4; D gene: -; clone size: -; V gene: TRBV5-1
CDR3 protein: CASSGDRGNTEAFF; CDR3 DNA: TGTGCCAGCAGTGGGGACAGGGGGAACACTGAAGCTTTCTTT; J gene: TRBJ1-1; D gene: TRBD1; clone size: -; V gene: TRBV6-2/TRBV6-3
CDR3 protein: CASQPGQGGLEQYF; CDR3 DNA: TGTGCCAGTCAACCGGGACAGGGTGGTCTCGAGCAGTACTTC; J gene: TRBJ2-7; D gene: TRBD1; clone size: -; V gene: TRBV3-1/TRBV3-2
CDR3 protein: CASSQLTRNTEAFF; CDR3 DNA: TGTGCCAGCAGCCAACTCACCCGGAACACTGAAGCTTTCTTT; J gene: TRBJ1-1; D gene: -; clone size: -; V gene: TRBV16
CDR3 protein: CASSLAGPRPQHF; CDR3 DNA: TGTGCCAGCAGCTTAGCCGGACCGAGGCCCCAGCATTTT; J gene: TRBJ1-5; D gene: -; clone size: once; V gene: TRBV7-9